These T cell receptor beta chains were read from a single sample in a study of OX40 agonist ivuxolimab in advanced cancers. The table came from immunoSEQ multiplex PCR; TCRdb's copy has only in-frame clones and leaves some out. Of some 91,000 clones listed, 70% to 90% are singletons. The sample in question was CD4+ or CD8+ T cells sorted from blood, obtained in a trial of the OX40 agonist ivuxolimab. The receptor set was obtained from an adult with an advanced solid tumor such as melanoma, head and neck, liver or kidney cancer. Each CDR3 is given with its conserved first and last residue. The D gene is left open where the match is weak. Size is stated for part of the rows, as once, few or many counts, or as a class when the clone is expanded.

j_call v_call d_call clone_size cdr3_aa cdr3_nt
TRBJ1-4 TRBV11-2 - - CASSLVSGGFEKLFF TGTGCCAGCAGCTTAGTATCCGGGGGATTCGAAAAACTGTTTTTT
TRBJ2-1 TRBV4-1 TRBD2 - CASREREGLSYNEQFF TGCGCCAGCAGAGAGCGGGAGGGCCTATCCTACAATGAGCAGTTCTTC
TRBJ1-1 TRBV7-3 - - CASSPSQGRFAEAFF TGTGCCAGCAGCCCCTCTCAGGGGAGGTTCGCTGAAGCTTTCTTT
TRBJ1-5 TRBV19 TRBD1 - CASNTGTGISNQPQHF TGTGCCAGTAATACCGGGACAGGGATCAGCAATCAGCCCCAGCATTTT
TRBJ2-3 TRBV11-3 - - CASSTTASTDTQYF TGTGCCAGCAGCACGACGGCTAGCACAGATACGCAGTATTTT
TRBJ2-7 TRBV6-6 - - CASHGLKWYEQYF TGTGCCAGCCATGGGTTGAAGTGGTACGAGCAGTACTTC
TRBJ2-1 TRBV4-2 - - CASSQVGGSTYNEQFF TGTGCCAGCAGCCAAGTTGGTGGGTCCACCTACAATGAGCAGTTCTTC
TRBJ2-7 TRBV15 TRBD2 - CATSRLAGVSEQYF TGTGCCACCAGCAGACTAGCGGGAGTAAGCGAGCAGTACTTC
TRBJ1-3 TRBV27 - - CASRPTGGGNTIYF TGTGCCAGCAGACCGACGGGGGGGGGAAACACCATATATTTT
TRBJ2-3 TRBV29-1 TRBD2 - CSVGLAGTDTQYF TGCAGCGTTGGACTAGCGGGCACAGATACGCAGTATTTT
TRBJ2-3 TRBV6-1 TRBD2 - CASSALLADNTDTQYF TGTGCCAGCAGTGCCTTACTAGCGGATAACACAGATACGCAGTATTTT
TRBJ2-2 TRBV27 - - CASSFGAGELFF TGTGCCAGCAGTTTTGGGGCCGGGGAGCTGTTTTTT
TRBJ2-3 TRBV27 TRBD2 - CASSSSGTRPGDTQYF TGTGCCAGCAGTTCCTCAGGGACTAGGCCGGGGGATACGCAGTATTTT
TRBJ1-1 TRBV11-3 - - CASSLGQSTEAFF TGTGCCAGCAGCTTAGGACAGAGCACTGAAGCTTTCTTT
TRBJ2-1 TRBV6-1 - - CASSVSGSSYNEQFF TGTGCCAGCAGTGTTAGCGGAAGCTCCTACAATGAGCAGTTCTTC
TRBJ2-1 TRBV5-1 - - CASSVIGAETPWEQFF TGCGCCAGCAGCGTCATAGGGGCGGAAACGCCATGGGAGCAGTTCTTC
TRBJ2-3 TRBV5-5 - - CASSLTDYHTDTQYF TGTGCCAGCAGCTTAACCGACTACCACACAGATACGCAGTATTTT
TRBJ2-1 TRBV10-3 TRBD2 - CATLAGVENEQFF TGTGCCACCCTAGCGGGAGTTGAGAATGAGCAGTTCTTC
TRBJ1-3 TRBV25-1 - once CASSERGDSTIYF TGTGCCAGCAGTGAACGAGGGGATAGCACCATATATTTT
TRBJ1-1 TRBV19 - - CASNPSRENTEAFF TGTGCCAGTAACCCGTCCCGGGAGAACACTGAAGCTTTCTTT